This T cell receptor beta chain was found in a study of CD8+ T cells in alopecia areata. In the study overall: Patients remained on tofacitinib for 6 to 18 months and then went 6 months without it. By percentage of affected scalp area, the severity of treated patients was scored.

Extracted RNA was reverse transcribed into cDNA, the sequencing template. Sequenced by immunoSEQ multiplex PCR; TCRdb stores in-frame clones only, minus some. Among some 110,000 clones listed, less than 75% were seen once. Note on this clone: The antigen is not known.

Germline V gene lookup returns CDR1 SGHRS and CDR2 YFSETQ. The CDR3 contains 12 residues. Trimming removed 0 bases from V and 13 bases from J, with 12 bases in between. Study-level results: Lesional tissue from the scalp (especially in alopecia totalis/universalis) showed higher clonality than normal scalp.

Treatment defined: oral pan-JAK inhibitor, 5-10 mg twice daily. Samples from alopecia areata patients were lesional scalp punch biopsies and peripheral blood. The sequence derives from a human donor with alopecia areata. The chain is built from TRBV5-1 and TRBJ2-3; D uncertain. The material sequenced was CD8+ T cells sorted from blood, taken at week 4, from a patient treated with tofacitinib. The DNA of the CDR3 is TGCGCCAGCAGCTTGGAAGGCCGTCAGGAGTATTTT. Translation: CASSLEGRQEYF.